Shown below are 31 T cell receptor beta chains from a single sample sequenced in a study of blood T cells in healthy people across ages. A J-beta primer mix and a sample-barcoded 5' primer were used in a second PCR of about 7 to 12 cycles. TCRdb used MiXCR to reprocess the 5' RACE reads, holding one entry per CDR3 protein. The sample shows almost 1 million distinct CDR3 sequences, just over 50% of them seen only once. Sequencing was done on a sample of blood. The source of these receptors is an older woman in good health.

This chain uses TRBV27 with TRBJ2-7; possibly TRBD1 for D (5 bases). V lost 5 bases to trimming and J lost 6 bases, with 23 bases between them. This CDR3 contains 16 residues. From germline, CDR1 is MNHEY and CDR2 SMNVEV (reference sequence). The CDR3 DNA sequence: TGTGCCAGCAGTCTCGTACAAGGGGCCTTTATCTCCGAGCAGTACTTC. Its protein is CASSLVQGAFISEQYF.

The chain is built from TRBV11-2 and TRBJ2-1, with D unclear. CDR3 length equals 11 residues. Germline assignment: CDR1 SGHAT and CDR2 FQNNGV. V was shortened by 5 bases and J by 15 bases, with 14 bases between the two germline ends. The CDR3 DNA sequence: TGTGCCAGCAGCACCGGCCCCGGAATGTTCTTC. Amino acids: CASSTGPGMFF.

The chain couples TRBV14 to TRBJ2-1; no reliable D call. Trimming pared 4 bases from V and 14 bases from J, leaving 12 bases between. The CDR3 runs to 11 residues. Germline V gene sequence: CDR1 SGHDN, CDR2 FVKESK. The chain's CDR3 is CASSLIFDKFF. The CDR3 DNA is TGTGCCAGCAGCCTCATCTTTGATAAGTTCTTC.

This rearrangement joins TRBV6-2 or TRBV6-3 to TRBJ2-3, with 7 positions matching TRBD2. V lost 10 bases and J lost 3; bases outside the gene matches: 13. This CDR3 contains 15 residues. Germline CDR1 is MNHEY and CDR2 is SVGEGT. The CDR3 sequence: CATCGRETETDTQYF. The CDR3, as DNA: TGTGCCACCTGTGGGCGGGAGACGGAAACAGATACGCAGTATTTT.

The chain uses TRBV13 and TRBJ2-1; 10 bases match TRBD2. The CDR3 runs 14 residues. The V gene's germline CDR1 is PRHDT and CDR2 FYEKMQ (reference sequence). After removal of 6 bases from V and 8 bases from J, the junction contained 7 bases not matched to a gene. CDR3 sequence: CASSPSGRWYEQFF. The DNA for the CDR3 is TGTGCCAGCAGTCCTAGCGGGAGATGGTATGAGCAGTTCTTC.

This chain uses TRBV20-1 with TRBJ2-7; D unclear. The CDR3 is 12 residues long. V lost 6 bases, J lost 2 bases, and 11 bases lay in between. Germline CDR1 reads DFQATT; CDR2 reads SNEGSKA (reference sequence). CDR3 DNA sequence: TGCAGTGCCATCGCTAGACCCTACGAGCAGTACTTC. Protein sequence: CSAIARPYEQYF.

The chain links TRBV29-1 to TRBJ1-1, with D perhaps TRBD1 (5 bases). V was trimmed by 7 bases and J by 3 bases, leaving 15 bases between them. Germline loops: CDR1 SQVTM, CDR2 ANQGSEA. The CDR3 is 13 amino acids. CDR3 DNA: TGCAGCGCCCGAGGGACCCGGGACACTGAAGCTTTCTTT. Amino acids: CSARGTRDTEAFF.

In its sample, this clonotype was seen once. V and J are TRBV6-1 and TRBJ1-1; 9 bases agree with TRBD1. This CDR3 region has 15 residues. V lost 2 bases and J lost 10; bases outside the gene matches: 11. Germline V gives CDR1 MNHNS, CDR2 SASEGT. The DNA for the CDR3 is TGTGCCAGCAGTGAATTTCCCGGGACAGGGAGTAGAGCTTTCTTT. This translates into CASSEFPGTGSRAFF.

The rearrangement links TRBV20-1 to TRBJ2-1, with TRBD2 matching over 9 bases. The CDR3 runs to 17 residues. The germline V gene has CDR1 DFQATT and CDR2 SNEGSKA (reference sequence). After removal of 5 bases from V and 0 bases from J, the junction contained 11 bases not matched to a gene. Here the CDR3 reads CSAPYRRSGSSYNEQFF. For the CDR3, the DNA is TGCAGTGCTCCCTACCGGCGTAGCGGGAGCTCCTACAATGAGCAGTTCTTC.

The chain employs TRBV3-1 and TRBJ2-6; D uncertain. The germline V gene has CDR1 LGHDT and CDR2 YNNKEL (reference sequence). The CDR3 consists of 17 residues. V was cut by 0 bases and J by 0 bases, with 9 bases left in between. The CDR3 sequence is CASSQEVGISGANVLTF. CDR3 bases: TGTGCCAGCAGCCAAGAAGTGGGGATCTCTGGGGCCAACGTCCTGACTTTC.

V usage is TRBV12-3 or TRBV12-4 and J usage is TRBJ2-7, with TRBD2 identical over 8 bases. Trimming took 5 bases from V and 0 from J; bases not matched to a gene: 9. The CDR3 is made up of 16 amino acids. CDR3 sequence reads: CASSIRASGPSYEQYF. The CDR3, as DNA: TGTGCCAGCAGTATAAGGGCTAGCGGGCCCTCCTACGAGCAGTACTTC.

The chain recombines TRBV28 with TRBJ2-5; TRBD2 agrees at 7 bases. Looked up from germline, CDR1 is MDHEN and CDR2 is SYDVKM. Trimming took 5 bases from V and 9 from J; bases not matched to a gene: 6. CDR3 length: 12 amino acids. The CDR3: CASSTIREAQYF. The CDR3 DNA is TGTGCCAGCAGTACCATCCGGGAGGCCCAGTACTTC.

The genes are TRBV12-3 or TRBV12-4 and TRBJ1-4; D might be TRBD1 (5 bases). V shed 6 bases and J shed 10 bases, with 18 bases lying between them. The CDR3 has 14 residues. CDR3 DNA sequence: TGTGCCAGCAGGTCCGGGACGGCGATCGGAAAACTGTTTTTT. This sequence encodes CASRSGTAIGKLFF.

The V and J genes are TRBV29-1 and TRBJ2-1; D unclear. CDR3 size: 11 residues. The germline V gene has CDR1 SQVTM and CDR2 ANQGSEA. The CDR3 coding sequence is TGCAACCACTTCCGCTGTCAAGTCCAGTTCTTC. The encoded protein is CNHFRCQVQFF.

This clonotype was seen just once. V gene TRBV5-1 combines with J gene TRBJ2-5, with D perhaps being TRBD1 or TRBD2 (5 bases each). CDR1 is SGHRS, CDR2 YFSETQ, per germline. The CDR3 has 15 residues. The ends were cut back, 3 bases at V and 3 bases at J, with 15 bases in the middle. The CDR3 nucleotides are TGCGCCAGCAGCTCAAGGGGAGTGGGGGAAGAGACCCAGTACTTC. This sequence encodes CASSSRGVGEETQYF.

J is TRBJ2-3 and V is TRBV4-3, with unresolved D. This CDR3 has 11 residues. Trimming pared 4 bases from V and 7 bases from J, leaving 6 bases between. Per the germline V gene, CDR1 is LGHNA and CDR2 is YSLEER. The CDR3 reads CASSLPNTQYF. CDR3 coding DNA: TGCGCCAGCAGCCTGCCTAATACGCAGTATTTT.

This clonotype came up many times. The V call is TRBV7-2, the J call TRBJ1-2; D not certain. CDR3 length: 16 residues. V was cut by 2 bases and J by 1 base, with 14 bases left in between. The germline V gene encodes CDR1 SGHTA and CDR2 FQGNSA. CDR3 DNA sequence: TGTGCCAGCAGCTTATCCCAATCGCTTATTAACTATGGCTACACCTTC. Translation: CASSLSQSLINYGYTF.

In regard to this clonotype: This may arise from a read error, as a much more abundant clone is one base away. The V call is TRBV28, the J call TRBJ2-7; D remains unclear. The CDR3 spans 14 residues. Trimming left V 6 bases short and J 2 bases short, with 14 bases between. Germline assignment: CDR1 MDHEN and CDR2 SYDVKM. This CDR3 reads CASRPARKTYEQYF. The CDR3, as DNA: TGTGCCAGCAGGCCGGCCAGGAAGACCTACGAGCAGTACTTC.

V and J are TRBV4-2 and TRBJ1-6; 9 nucleotides agree with TRBD1. CDR3 length: 18 residues. Looked up from germline, CDR1 is LGHNA and CDR2 is YNFKEQ. The ends lost 1 base at V and 9 bases at J; junction bases unmatched: 13. CDR3: CASSQGLGQGGSISPLHF. CDR3 coding DNA: TGTGCCAGCAGCCAAGGCCTGGGACAGGGAGGGTCGATTTCACCCCTCCACTTT.

This clonotype showed up just a few times. The chain links TRBV27 to TRBJ2-7, with 7 bases that match TRBD2. The germline V gene encodes CDR1 MNHEY and CDR2 SMNVEV (reference sequence). The CDR3 is 15 residues long. The J segment lost 4 bases and the V segment lost 1 base, leaving 7 bases of the junction unmatched. The CDR3 loop reads CASSLLFPSGYEQYF. The CDR3 region has the DNA TGTGCCAGCAGTTTATTATTCCCTAGCGGTTACGAGCAGTACTTC.

V and J are TRBV27 and TRBJ2-5; D gene ambiguous. The CDR3 has 14 amino acids. Trimming took 5 bases from V and 1 from J, leaving 11 bases between them. The germline V gene has CDR1 MNHEY and CDR2 SMNVEV (reference sequence). The CDR3 loop is CASSHDPSQETQYF. The CDR3 bases are TGTGCCAGCAGTCACGATCCCTCCCAAGAGACCCAGTACTTC.

This clonotype appeared a few times. CDR3 DNA sequence: TGTGCCAGCAGTTTCCTCCCTTTGGGGACCACAGATACGCAGTATTTT. Protein product: CASSFLPLGTTDTQYF. The V and J genes are TRBV12-3 or TRBV12-4 and TRBJ2-3, with D perhaps being TRBD1 or TRBD2 (5 bases each). V was cut by 3 bases and J by 2 bases, with 15 bases left in between. The CDR3 has 16 residues.

This chain joins TRBV11-1 and TRBJ2-1, with 12 bases identical to TRBD2. The CDR3 is 17 residues long. CDR1 is SGHAT and CDR2 is FQDESV in the germline V gene (reference sequence). J lost 3 bases, V lost 5 bases, and 8 bases had no gene match. The DNA for the CDR3 is TGTGCCAGCAGCCGGACTAGCGGGAACCTTCTCTACAATGAGCAGTTCTTC. Its protein is CASSRTSGNLLYNEQFF.

This clonotype was picked up a small number of times. This chain links TRBV24-1 with TRBJ2-7; D may match TRBD1 or TRBD2 (5 bases each). V was shortened by 0 bases and J by 1 base, with 9 bases between the two germline ends. CDR3 size: 15 residues. Looked up from germline, CDR1 is KGHDR and CDR2 is SFDVKD. As DNA, the CDR3 is TGTGCCACCAGTGATTTGGTTGGGGGATCCTACGAGCAGTACTTC. Translated: CATSDLVGGSYEQYF.

The chain joins TRBV14 to TRBJ2-7; the D is unclear. The V end lost 3 bases, the J end lost 0 bases, and 15 bases lay between the germline ends. There are 16 residues in the CDR3. Per germline, CDR1 SGHDN and CDR2 FVKESK. The CDR3 DNA sequence: TGTGCCAGCAGCCAGAACACTGTCAGAAGCTCCTACGAGCAGTACTTC. It translates to CASSQNTVRSSYEQYF.

This clonotype was seen a handful of times. The DNA of the CDR3 is TGTGCCAGCACCACCCCAGGGCCGCGTGAGCAGTTCTTC. This gives the protein CASTTPGPREQFF. The chain joins TRBV28 to TRBJ2-1, with D perhaps matching TRBD1 (5 bases). Germline V gene lookup returns CDR1 MDHEN and CDR2 SYDVKM. This CDR3 region has 13 residues. V gave up 7 bases and J gave up 9 bases, with 16 bases separating them.

The rearrangement joins TRBV7-6 to TRBJ2-4; D might be TRBD1 (6 bases). This CDR3 contains 13 residues. Germline V CDR1 and CDR2: SGHVS, FNYEAQ. V lost 3 bases and J lost 11, with 14 bases in between. For the CDR3, the DNA is TGTGCCAGCAGCTTTGGGGGCGGAGAACTTCAGTACTTC. Residues: CASSFGGGELQYF.

This clonotype turned up a few times. The V call is TRBV3-1, the J call TRBJ2-7, with 11 nucleotides matching TRBD1. With V trimmed by 4 bases and J by 3 bases, 5 bases remained unmatched. Germline V gives CDR1 LGHDT, CDR2 YNNKEL (reference sequence). The CDR3 sequence is 15 residues long. The CDR3 DNA reads as TGTGCCAGCAGCCTAGGACAGGGGGCTAACTACGAGCAGTACTTC. Its translation is CASSLGQGANYEQYF.

The gene calls are TRBV20-1 and TRBJ1-1; D may be TRBD1 (5 bases). The ends were cut back, 1 base at V and 5 bases at J, with 14 bases in the middle. Germline CDR1 reads DFQATT; CDR2 reads SNEGSKA (reference sequence). The CDR3 spans 14 residues. Here the CDR3 reads CSARGYGGTTEAFF. As DNA, the CDR3 is TGCAGTGCTAGAGGATACGGGGGAACAACTGAAGCTTTCTTT.

This clonotype was seen only once. V is TRBV7-2 and J is TRBJ2-5; 8 bases fit TRBD2. CDR3 size: 13 residues. Germline trimming cut 8 bases from V and 1 base from J; bases unmatched to any gene: 3. CDR1 and CDR2 from the germline V gene are SGHTA and FQGNSA. CDR3 protein: CASCLAGQETQYF. CDR3 DNA sequence: TGTGCCAGCTGCCTAGCGGGCCAAGAGACCCAGTACTTC.

The rearrangement uses TRBV27 and TRBJ2-1; D is unresolved. The CDR3 is 15 residues long. Deletions cut 4 bases from V and 4 bases from J, with 14 bases between. The V gene's germline CDR1 is MNHEY and CDR2 SMNVEV (reference sequence). CDR3 DNA: TGTGCCAGCAGTTCCCGCCTCCCCCGATACAATGAGCAGTTCTTC. Translation: CASSSRLPRYNEQFF.